Below are 6 T cell receptor beta chains sequenced from a single sample in a study of shared clonotypes between healthy human individuals. Only in-frame clones appear in the TCRdb table, and some are missing; sequencing was by immunoSEQ multiplex PCR. Among some 2.4 million clones listed, 93% were seen once. The sample taken for sequencing was naive CD4+ T cells from PBMCs. Subset here: CD45RA+ positively selected. The receptors shown here come from a man between 18 and 29 years old in good health. Some clones in this sample may be carry-over from other donors' samples.

The V and J genes are TRBV5-4 and TRBJ2-7, with a tentative D call TRBD2 (6 bases). Germline loops: CDR1 SGHNT, CDR2 YYREEE (reference sequence). The germline V and J ends were trimmed by 2 bases and 0 bases, with 12 bases remaining between them. CDR3 length equals 15 residues. Written as DNA, the CDR3 is TGTGCCAGCAGCTTCCGCGGAGGGAGCTCCTACGAGCAGTACTTC. Its translation: CASSFRGGSSYEQYF.

The V call is TRBV6-5, the J call TRBJ2-7; possible D gene TRBD1, 6 bases. This CDR3 comprises 14 residues. The V end was cut by 6 bases, the J end by 4 bases, with 16 bases between. Looked up from germline, CDR1 is MNHEY and CDR2 is SVGAGI. CDR3 in amino acids: CASSRAEGVYEQYF. CDR3 nucleotides: TGTGCCAGCAGCCGAGCCGAGGGGGTGTACGAGCAGTACTTC.

The rearrangement joins TRBV9 to TRBJ1-3; D is unresolved. Between the trimmed V and J ends, which lost 4 bases and 2 bases, there was a span of 22 bases. The CDR3 runs to 18 residues. From germline, CDR1 is SGDLS and CDR2 YYNGEE. In DNA form, the CDR3 reads TGTGCCAGCAGCACCACTGCCTTGGCTGGGTGGCCTGGAAACACCATATATTTT. Protein sequence: CASSTTALAGWPGNTIYF.

V is TRBV7-9 and J is TRBJ2-6; 11 nucleotides line up with TRBD2. Germline V gene lookup returns CDR1 SEHNR and CDR2 FQNEAQ (reference sequence). The CDR3 runs to 18 residues. Losses at the gene ends were 6 bases for V and 2 bases for J; bases not matched to a gene: 9. The CDR3 sequence: CASSSLAGGLPGANVLTF. In nucleotides, the CDR3 is TGTGCCAGCAGTTCTTTAGCGGGAGGGCTACCTGGGGCCAACGTCCTGACTTTC.

This clone came up once. Other DNA sequences within the sample encode an identical CDR3. The chain recombines TRBV4-1 with TRBJ2-7, with 9 bases lining up with TRBD1. J was trimmed by 3 bases and V by 1 base; bases with no gene match: 7. There are 16 residues in the CDR3. Germline-derived CDR1 and CDR2 are MGHRA and YSYEKL. This CDR3 reads CASSQGGGTGSYEQYF. CDR3 DNA: TGCGCCAGCAGCCAAGGTGGGGGGACAGGGAGCTACGAGCAGTACTTC.

This chain connects TRBV7-3 to TRBJ2-7, with 13 bases aligning to TRBD2. From germline, CDR1 is SGHTA and CDR2 FQGTGA. There are 19 residues in the CDR3. After removal of 1 base from V and 0 bases from J, the junction contained 9 bases not matched to a gene. The CDR3 loop reads CASSLIGTSGTGSSYEQYF. The CDR3 DNA reads as TGTGCCAGCAGCTTAATTGGGACTAGCGGGACGGGGAGCTCCTACGAGCAGTACTTC.